This passage covers 3 T cell receptor beta chains from one sample sequenced in a study of tumor and adjacent non-tumor tissue in lung cancer. TCRbeta libraries were built with three rounds of nested PCR, modified from ARM-PCR. TCRdb re-analysed the multiplex PCR reads in MiXCR, keeping a single row per CDR3 protein. The table records around 200,000 distinct CDR3 sequences, about 76% of them present only once. The template was RNA from unsorted bulk tissue. The sequenced sample consisted of lung tumor tissue. These receptors came from a man aged 55 to 70 with non-small cell lung cancer.

J is TRBJ2-3 and V is TRBV29-1; TRBD1 agrees at 7 bases. The CDR3 has 12 residues. V lost 3 bases, J lost 12 bases, and 9 bases stayed unmatched. Germline-derived CDR1 and CDR2 are SQVTM and ANQGSEA. The DNA for the CDR3 is TGCAGCGTTGATTCAGACAGGGTGGGTCAGTATTTT. Protein sequence: CSVDSDRVGQYF.

The rearrangement links TRBV6-6 to TRBJ1-2; TRBD1 might be the D (6 bases). The CDR3 extends over 14 amino acids. The germline V gene encodes CDR1 MNHNY and CDR2 SVGAGI (reference sequence). Trimming took off 3 bases at V and 10 bases at J, with 18 bases between the two ends. CDR3 region: CASSYGNREGYYTF. The CDR3 coding sequence is TGTGCCAGCAGTTATGGGAACAGGGAAGGTTACTACACCTTC.

As to this clonotype: Without the conserved terminal phenylalanine or tryptophan, this CDR3 likely stems from a read error. As DNA, the CDR3 is TGTGCCGGCAGCTTAGATCTCACTGAAGCTTTCCTT. Translation gives CAGSLDLTEAFL. This chain joins TRBV11-2 and TRBJ1-1; D remains unclear. Germline V gene lookup returns CDR1 SGHAT and CDR2 FQNNGV. The CDR3 is made up of 12 amino acids.